The text below deals with one TCR beta chain. These data are taken from a study of blood T cell repertoires in COVID-19. Looking at the study overall: From the United States, Italy and Spain came samples of acute and convalescent COVID-19. PBMCs, B-cell-depleted T cells, or T cells were the source of the cDNA or gDNA that made up the material.

The authors' processing: Amplifying reference gene primers gave estimates of nucleated cell counts. This table comes from immunoSEQ multiplex PCR, and its TCRdb copy is limited to in-frame clones, with some not included. That table supplies the V and J calls and clone size; D and trimming were determined from the DNA. This table holds about 23,000 clones, around 90% found once. CDR3 length equals 16 residues. The V segment lost 0 bases and the J segment 0 bases; nucleotides outside the gene matches: 2. Per germline, CDR1 MNHEY and CDR2 SVGAGI. The source is a man between 65 and 85 years old in a cohort sampled during active COVID-19. The chain is built from TRBV6-5 and TRBJ2-3; 8 bases align to TRBD2. The specimen was peripheral blood. This chain's CDR3 is CASSYSPGGSTDTQYF. The CDR3 nucleotides are TGTGCCAGCAGTTACTCACCGGGAGGGAGCACAGATACGCAGTATTTT.